The 11 T cell receptor beta chains given below trace back to one sample, sequenced in a study of T cells in localized non-small cell lung cancer. The protocol was immunoSEQ multiplex PCR, while the TCRdb copy is restricted to in-frame clones and leaves out a portion. The data contain 75,000 to 90,000 clones, 80% to 90% of them seen just once; the ten biggest clones take up approximately 2.5%. The sample consisted of peripheral blood, taken before any cancer treatment. All receptors derive from a man aged 40-75 years with stage I lung adenocarcinoma.

V is TRBV7-9 and J is TRBJ1-1; TRBD1 is a possible D gene (5 bases). This CDR3 region has 17 residues. Germline loops: CDR1 SEHNR, CDR2 FQNEAQ (reference sequence). V was pared by 5 bases and J by 0 bases, with 19 bases between. The CDR3 loop is CASSPGTSFGVNTEAFF. The CDR3 DNA reads TGTGCCAGCAGCCCCGGGACCTCCTTTGGGGTGAACACTGAAGCTTTCTTT.

The V call is TRBV10-3, the J call TRBJ2-6; possible D gene TRBD1, 5 bases. Per germline, CDR1 ENHRY and CDR2 SYGVKD. Trimming shortened V by 8 bases and J by 1 base, and 6 bases separated the two germline ends. There are 13 residues in the CDR3. The CDR3 nucleotides are TGTGCCATCCAGGGATCTGGGGCCAACGTCCTGACTTTC. This gives the protein CAIQGSGANVLTF.

The chain couples TRBV7-8 to TRBJ2-5, with TRBD2 identical over 11 bases. The germline CDR1 and CDR2 sequences are SGHVS and FQNEAQ. The CDR3 spans 18 residues. V gave up 5 bases and J gave up 2 bases; unmatched junction bases: 13. The CDR3 DNA sequence: TGTGCCAGCAGCATCACTAGCGGGAGTGGTCCGTGGCAAGAGACCCAGTACTTC. This sequence encodes CASSITSGSGPWQETQYF.

This chain connects TRBV5-1 to TRBJ2-5; 8 bases are a match to TRBD2. V lost 4 bases and J lost 5; bases outside the gene matches: 10. The CDR3 extends over 15 amino acids. Germline V gene lookup returns CDR1 SGHRS and CDR2 YFSETQ. The CDR3 sequence: CASSDTGGGTETQYF. DNA of the CDR3: TGCGCCAGCAGCGATACGGGAGGGGGAACCGAGACCCAGTACTTC. Using reference TRBV5-1 and TRBJ2-5 for the parts outside the CDR3, the full variable domain is KAGVTQTPRYLIKTRGQQVTLSCSPISGHRSVSWYQQTPGQGLQFLFEYFSETQRNKGNFPGRFSGRQFSNSRSEMNVSTLELGDSALYLCASSDTGGGTETQYFGPGTRLLVL.

The V call is TRBV7-2, the J call TRBJ2-3, with D possibly called TRBD1 or TRBD2 (5 bases each). Germline V CDR1 and CDR2: SGHTA, FQGNSA. This CDR3 contains 14 residues. With 4 bases removed from V and 1 base from J, the gap between germline ends came to 9 bases. DNA of the CDR3: TGTGCCAGCAGCTGGGTGGGGGGCACAGATACGCAGTATTTT. It specifies CASSWVGGTDTQYF.

This rearrangement joins TRBV30 to TRBJ1-2; D unclear. The ends were cut back, 2 bases at V and 8 bases at J, with 9 bases in the middle. Germline V gene lookup returns CDR1 GTSNPN and CDR2 SVGIG (reference sequence). The CDR3 spans 11 residues. The CDR3 is CAWSLRNGYTF. CDR3 nucleotides: TGTGCCTGGAGTTTAAGGAACGGCTACACCTTC.

The chain carries TRBV27 and TRBJ2-2; unclear D gene. The ends were cut back, 3 bases at V and 6 bases at J, with 8 bases in the middle. The V gene's germline CDR1 is MNHEY and CDR2 SMNVEV (reference sequence). This CDR3 has 13 residues. The CDR3 spells CASSLRDPGELFF. DNA for the CDR3: TGTGCCAGCAGTTTGCGAGACCCCGGGGAGCTGTTTTTT.

The chain uses TRBV7-2 and TRBJ1-6; D unclear. V lost 2 bases to trimming and J lost 7 bases, with 12 bases between them. CDR3 length: 15 amino acids. Germline V gives CDR1 SGHTA, CDR2 FQGNSA. The CDR3 DNA sequence: TGTGCCAGCAGCTTAAGATTAGGCCAGAATTCACCCCTCCACTTT. Translating it yields CASSLRLGQNSPLHF. Together with reference TRBV7-2 and TRBJ1-6, the CDR3 gives the full variable domain: GAGVSQSPSNKVTEKGKDVELRCDPISGHTALYWYRQSLGQGLEFLIYFQGNSAPDKSGLPSDRFSAERTGGSVSTLTIQRTQQEDSAVYLCASSLRLGQNSPLHFGNGTRLTVT.

V gene TRBV4-1 combines with J gene TRBJ1-5; D is undetermined. The CDR3 has 15 amino acids. Germline CDR1 MGHRA, CDR2 YSYEKL. Trimming took off 4 bases at V and 4 bases at J, with 14 bases between the two ends. The DNA for the CDR3 is TGCGCCAGCAGCCCACTTGGGCAGCTGAATCAGCCCCAGCATTTT. It translates to CASSPLGQLNQPQHF.

The V call is TRBV5-1, the J call TRBJ2-7, with 11 bases fitting TRBD2. The V and J ends lost 4 bases and 3 bases, in that order; junction bases with no gene match: 24. The CDR3 runs 21 residues. CDR1 and CDR2 (germline): SGHRS, YFSETQ. CDR3 region: CASSLSNDSGRAAKKNYEQYF. The CDR3 bases are TGCGCCAGCAGCCTATCAAATGATAGCGGGAGGGCGGCTAAAAAAAACTACGAGCAGTACTTC.

This clone has a handful of counts. The J gene is TRBJ1-5, the V gene TRBV28; D might be TRBD1 (6 bases). V lost 3 bases, J lost 6 bases, and 12 bases lay in between. Germline assignment: CDR1 MDHEN and CDR2 SYDVKM. The CDR3 extends over 14 amino acids. The CDR3, as DNA: TGTGCCAGCAGTTTTGGGGGGGCGAGTCAGCCCCAGCATTTT. Amino acid sequence: CASSFGGASQPQHF.